These 18 T cell receptor beta chains were sequenced from one sample in a study of OX40 agonist ivuxolimab in advanced cancers. Receptor libraries were prepared by the immunoSEQ multiplex PCR assay. TCRdb provides this immuneACCESS table in a form limited to in-frame rearrangements. Some clones are lacking; in checked studies, under half of them reflect an unresolved V gene, and why the rest are absent is not known. Counted in this sample were around 60,000 clones; 80% to 95% of them appeared once. Of the sample, roughly 25% is held by the ten largest clones. The source material was CD4+ or CD8+ T cells sorted from blood, sampled in a trial of the OX40 agonist ivuxolimab. All receptors come from an adult with an advanced solid tumor such as melanoma, head and neck, liver or kidney cancer.

The chain links TRBV27 to TRBJ1-2; D gene ambiguous. Germline V gives CDR1 MNHEY, CDR2 SMNVEV (reference sequence). V gave up 3 bases and J gave up 5 bases, with 10 bases separating them. The CDR3 loop spans 13 amino acids. The CDR3 reads CASSFSQYYGYTF. CDR3 coding DNA: TGTGCCAGCAGTTTCAGCCAGTATTATGGCTACACCTTC.

The CDR3 sequence: CASSPGPRQRPQHF. CDR3 nucleotide sequence: TGTGCCAGCAGCCCAGGCCCGAGGCAGCGGCCCCAGCATTTT. This rearrangement joins TRBV6-5 to TRBJ1-5; D gene ambiguous. Trimming left V 6 bases short and J 9 bases short, with 18 bases between. Germline assignment: CDR1 MNHEY and CDR2 SVGAGI. The CDR3 consists of 14 residues.

This chain connects TRBV27 to TRBJ1-4; 9 bases align to TRBD1. This CDR3 comprises 21 residues. Looked up from germline, CDR1 is MNHEY and CDR2 is SMNVEV (reference sequence). The J segment lost 7 bases and the V segment lost 4 bases, leaving 25 bases of the junction unmatched. CDR3 bases: TGTGCCAGCAGTTCCTACAACCTTGATTACACTCGACAGGGGGAGGGTGAAAAACTGTTTTTT. The encoded protein is CASSSYNLDYTRQGEGEKLFF. Filled out from reference TRBV27 and TRBJ1-4, the complete variable domain reads EAQVTQNPRYLITVTGKKLTVTCSQNMNHEYMSWYRQDPGLGLRQIYYSMNVEVTDKGDVPEGYKVSRKEKRNFPLILESPSPNQTSLYFCASSSYNLDYTRQGEGEKLFFGSGTQLSVL.

The genes are TRBV7-3 and TRBJ2-5, with D perhaps matching TRBD2 (6 bases). The CDR3 extends over 15 amino acids. V gave up 2 bases and J gave up 1 base, with 11 bases separating them. Per germline, CDR1 SGHTA and CDR2 FQGTGA. The CDR3 DNA is TGTGCCAGCAGCTTAGTGGGCGGGGTCCAAGAGACCCAGTACTTC. Its protein is CASSLVGGVQETQYF. The full variable domain, rest sourced from reference TRBV7-3 and TRBJ2-5, is GAGVSQTPSNKVTEKGKYVELRCDPISGHTALYWYRQSLGQGPEFLIYFQGTGAADDSGLPNDRFFAVRPEGSVSTLKIQRTERGDSAVYLCASSLVGGVQETQYFGPGTRLLVL.

This clone has a handful of counts. The chain combines TRBV9 with TRBJ1-2; D gene uncertain. The CDR3 is 14 residues long. Germline CDR1 SGDLS, CDR2 YYNGEE. The V and J ends lost 0 bases and 4 bases respectively, with 10 bases between them. For the CDR3, the DNA is TGTGCCAGCAGCGTAGAGGGTGCCAGCTATGGCTACACCTTC. It is translated as CASSVEGASYGYTF.

The V and J genes are TRBV28 and TRBJ2-5; no clear D gene. With 3 bases removed from V and 0 bases from J, the gap between germline ends came to 5 bases. CDR1 is MDHEN, CDR2 SYDVKM, per germline. The CDR3 has 13 residues. The CDR3 sequence: CASSFEYQETQYF. The CDR3 coding sequence is TGTGCCAGCAGTTTCGAGTACCAAGAGACCCAGTACTTC.

The genes are TRBV4-1 and TRBJ1-1; D gene uncertain. Trimming shortened V by 5 bases and J by 4 bases, and 8 bases separated the two germline ends. CDR1 and CDR2 (germline): MGHRA, YSYEKL. The CDR3 is 12 residues long. The DNA of the CDR3 is TGCGCCAGCAGCGGGGTTGCCACTGAAGCTTTCTTT. Translated, it gives CASSGVATEAFF.

V and J are TRBV29-1 and TRBJ2-1, with a tentative D call TRBD1 (5 bases). CDR1 is SQVTM, CDR2 ANQGSEA, per germline. The CDR3 spans 11 residues. Trimming pared 4 bases from V and 4 bases from J, leaving 5 bases between. The CDR3 spells CSVGQYNEQFF. The CDR3 DNA reads as TGCAGCGTTGGACAGTACAATGAGCAGTTCTTC.

CDR3 nucleotide sequence: TGTGCCAGCAGTACCAGATTTCCGAGACAGGGGACCACAGATACGCAGTATTTT. It yields the protein CASSTRFPRQGTTDTQYF. The chain has TRBV27 and TRBJ2-3; TRBD1 matches at 8 bases. From germline, CDR1 is MNHEY and CDR2 SMNVEV (reference sequence). CDR3 length equals 18 residues. V shed 5 bases and J 2 bases; nucleotides not matched to a gene: 15.

This clone was recorded only once. This chain uses TRBV19 with TRBJ2-1, with D possibly TRBD2 on 5 matching bases. The ends were cut back, 10 bases at V and 8 bases at J, with 24 bases in the middle. This CDR3 region has 15 residues. The germline CDR1 and CDR2 sequences are LNHDA and SQIVND (reference sequence). The CDR3, as DNA: TGTGCCACCACTTGGGGAGACCGAGTCGGGGATGAGCAGTTCTTC. Its translation: CATTWGDRVGDEQFF.

This clone was observed a single time. V gene TRBV6-1 combines with J gene TRBJ2-1; D remains unclear. V was pared by 6 bases and J by 0 bases, with 12 bases between. Germline V gives CDR1 MNHNS, CDR2 SASEGT. This CDR3 is built from 15 residues. CDR3 nucleotide sequence: TGTGCCAGCAGAGAAACGACGCTCTCCTACAATGAGCAGTTCTTC. Translated: CASRETTLSYNEQFF.

The chain links TRBV10-1 to TRBJ1-3; D is unresolved. The CDR3 covers 13 residues. Trimming removed 9 bases at V and 1 base at J, with 10 bases between. From germline, CDR1 is WNHNN and CDR2 SYGVQD (reference sequence). This CDR3 reads CARLPKSGNTIYF. The DNA for the CDR3 is TGCGCCAGACTACCTAAATCTGGAAACACCATATATTTT.

V and J are TRBV19 and TRBJ2-7; no definite D call. CDR1 LNHDA and CDR2 SQIVND come from the germline V gene (reference sequence). V was trimmed by 6 bases and J by 5 bases, leaving 20 bases between them. CDR3 length: 15 residues. The CDR3 sequence is CASSSAELPPHEQYF. CDR3 sequence (DNA): TGTGCCAGTAGCTCCGCCGAGTTACCTCCCCACGAGCAGTACTTC.

The rearrangement joins TRBV27 to TRBJ2-1, with D perhaps matching TRBD1 (6 bases). Trimming shortened V by 3 bases and J by 2 bases, and 8 bases separated the two germline ends. Germline V lookup: CDR1 MNHEY, CDR2 SMNVEV (reference sequence). The CDR3 has 14 residues. CDR3 DNA sequence: TGTGCCAGCAGTTTCCGGGACACCTACAATGAGCAGTTCTTC. Its translation: CASSFRDTYNEQFF.

This clone was detected only once. The chain is built from TRBV6-5 and TRBJ2-5, with 7 bases matching TRBD1. The V gene end was trimmed by 6 bases and the J gene end by 1 base; junction bases not matched to a gene: 5. The germline V gene has CDR1 MNHEY and CDR2 SVGAGI. The CDR3 is 14 amino acids. The CDR3 DNA reads as TGTGCCAGCAGAGCTACAGGGGTCCAAGAGACCCAGTACTTC. Encoded protein: CASRATGVQETQYF.

The chain combines TRBV7-9 with TRBJ1-5, with 7 positions matching TRBD1. The junction had 10 bases not matched to a gene; V was cut back by 1 base and J by 4 bases. Per germline, CDR1 SEHNR and CDR2 FQNEAQ (reference sequence). This CDR3 is built from 17 residues. CDR3 nucleotides: TGTGCCAGCAGCTTAGAAATTCATGGGACAGAAAATCAGCCCCAGCATTTT. This translates into CASSLEIHGTENQPQHF.

The chain recombines TRBV7-8 with TRBJ2-3; D gene uncertain. The CDR3 loop spans 12 amino acids. V lost 6 bases and J lost 4, with 8 bases in between. Germline loops: CDR1 SGHVS, CDR2 FQNEAQ. CDR3 sequence reads: CASRSGADTQYF. The CDR3 DNA is TGTGCCAGCAGATCGGGCGCAGATACGCAGTATTTT. Full variable domain (outside the CDR3, taken from reference TRBV7-8 and TRBJ2-3): GAGVSQSPRYKVAKRGQDVALRCDPISGHVSLFWYQQALGQGPEFLTYFQNEAQLDKSGLPSDRFFAERPEGSVSTLKIQRTQQEDSAVYLCASRSGADTQYFGPGTRLTVL.

This clone came up a few times. V and J are TRBV28 and TRBJ1-5, with D possibly being TRBD1 (5 bases). Between the trimmed V and J ends, which lost 6 bases and 7 bases, there was a span of 19 bases. The germline gives CDR1 MDHEN, CDR2 SYDVKM. The CDR3 spans 15 residues. Here the CDR3 reads CASRPPLQGWQPQHF. CDR3 coding DNA: TGTGCCAGCAGACCCCCTCTTCAGGGCTGGCAGCCCCAGCATTTT. The full variable domain, rest sourced from reference TRBV28 and TRBJ1-5, is DVKVTQSSRYLVKRTGEKVFLECVQDMDHENMFWYRQDPGLGLRLIYFSYDVKMKEKGDIPEGYSVSREKKERFSLILESASTNQTSMYLCASRPPLQGWQPQHFGDGTRLSIL.